This T cell receptor beta chain was documented in a study of blood T cell repertoires in COVID-19 (dated by TCRdb to between 2020 and 2021). Study-wide context: The collaborator samples originated in the United States, Italy and Spain and spanned the acute and convalescent phases of COVID-19. The prospective study material was composed of cDNA or gDNA derived from T cells, B-cell-depleted T cells, or PBMCs. Deeply sampled blood TCRbeta repertoires from subjects exposed to, actively infected with, or recovered from COVID-19 were included in the dataset. A freely available public database, intended as a resource for researchers studying the immune response to SARS-CoV-2, is where the repertoires were released. The samples were drawn from the first 160 participants of the ongoing ImmuneRACE study and from roughly 1,300 subjects provided by 6 global collaborators. The sample metadata nearly always contained a de-identified subject ID, COVID-19 status, age in years and sex. Where HLA class I and class II types were available, the types were taken from metadata supplied by the sample provider, not from assay-based typing.

Summary of the overall study and its limitations: How much clinical and demographic metadata was included differed by source and by participant, and the metadata was provided uncurated.

For CDR1 and CDR2, the germline V gene (reference sequence) lists LNHDA and SQIVND. The CDR3, cysteine through phenylalanine, is 16 amino acids long. Of all the DNA, just the CDR3 is kept, 48 bases in frame from base 1. Clipping removes 4 bases from V and 7 bases from J, with 14 as the unmatched junction base count. Collaborating institutions collected whole blood in K2EDTA tubes following their own protocols. Collaborator samples were shipped for TCRbeta analysis as frozen whole blood, isolated PBMCs, or DNA extracted from either sample type. Concerning this clone: Its antigen remains unidentified. Base qualities are not recorded, but no much larger clone differs from it by a single base.

TCRbeta CDR3 regions were amplified from genomic DNA using the immunoSEQ Assay, a bias-controlled multiplex PCR. Per the original workflow: Nucleated cell counts per sample were estimated from amplification of reference gene primers within the assay. To quantify the absolute abundance of each unique TCRbeta CDR3 rearrangement, sequence reads were collapsed and filtered. Productive Simpson clonality was computed per sample as the square root of Simpson's diversity index over productive rearrangements. TCRdb retrieved this table from immuneACCESS and kept in-frame rearrangements only. Not all clones are present; in checked studies, unresolved V genes account for under half, and no reason is known for the remainder. Clonal size and the V and J genes are those of that table, whereas D and trimming came from the DNA. This sample holds some 200,000 clones; about nine tenths were observed only once. The ten largest clones take up about 0.81% of the sample.

The sequence derives from a woman aged 70 to 79 with acute or convalescent COVID-19. Sequencing input: peripheral blood. This chain is built from TRBV19 and TRBJ1-2; the junction holds 8 bases that match TRBD1. The nucleotides are TGTGCCAGTAGTACTCCCGGACAGGGTGGATGGAGTGGCTACACCTTC. Its protein is CASSTPGQGGWSGYTF.